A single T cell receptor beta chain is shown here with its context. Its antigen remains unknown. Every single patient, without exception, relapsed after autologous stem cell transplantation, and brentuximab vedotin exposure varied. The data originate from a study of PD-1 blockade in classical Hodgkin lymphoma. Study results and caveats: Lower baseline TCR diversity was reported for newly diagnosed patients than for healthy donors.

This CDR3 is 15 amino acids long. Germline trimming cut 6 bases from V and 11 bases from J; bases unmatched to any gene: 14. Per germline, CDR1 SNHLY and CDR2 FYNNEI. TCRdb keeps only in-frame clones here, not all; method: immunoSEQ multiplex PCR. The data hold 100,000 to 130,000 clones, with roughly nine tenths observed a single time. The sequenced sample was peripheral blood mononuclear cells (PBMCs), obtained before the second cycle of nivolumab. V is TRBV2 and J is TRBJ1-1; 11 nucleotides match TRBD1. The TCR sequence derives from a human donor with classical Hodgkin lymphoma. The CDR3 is CASRATGTGGGEAFF. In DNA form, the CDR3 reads TGTGCCAGCAGAGCAACCGGGACAGGGGGTGGCGAGGCTTTCTTT.